These T cell receptor beta chains were read from a single sample in a study of T cells in Graves' hyperthyroidism and ophthalmopathy. Via MiXCR, TCRdb re-called the multiplex PCR reads, giving one row per CDR3 protein. This repertoire shows approximately 690,000 distinct CDR3 sequences, about 20% found once; its top ten account for around a third. Sequencing was carried out using blood. All receptors derive from a man younger than 45 with Graves' ophthalmopathy. Each CDR3 is given with its conserved first and last residue. The order of the fields is J gene, CDR3 length, clone size, V gene, D gene, CDR3 DNA, CDR3 protein. D genes are given only for firm matches. Not all rows give a size; the values are once, few, many and, for expanded clones, a class.

J: TRBJ1-1
length: 14
size: many
V: TRBV20-1
D: -
DNA: TGCAGTGCTAGAGATATACAAGGCAGGCCTGAAGCTTTCTTT
CDR3: CSARDIQGRPEAFF

J: TRBJ2-3
length: 19
size: few
V: TRBV25-1
D: TRBD2
DNA: TGTGCCAGCAGTGAATATTACCCAGGACTAGCGGGAGGTGAAGATACGCAGTATTTT
CDR3: CASSEYYPGLAGGEDTQYF

J: TRBJ1-2
length: 15
size: -
V: TRBV4-1
D: -
DNA: TGTGCCAGCAGCCAAGTTCTCCGACGGGACTATGGCTACACCTTC
CDR3: CASSQVLRRDYGYTF

J: TRBJ1-6
length: 15
size: -
V: TRBV2
D: -
DNA: TGTGCCAGCAGTGTATCGGCCCATTATAATTCACCCCTCCACTTT
CDR3: CASSVSAHYNSPLHF

J: TRBJ1-1
length: 13
size: few
V: TRBV20-1
D: -
DNA: TGCAGTGGCCAGCTTGGAGGGGACACTGAAGCTTTCTTT
CDR3: CSGQLGGDTEAFF

J: TRBJ2-3
length: 14
size: once
V: TRBV10-1
D: -
DNA: TGCGCCAGCAGTGAGTCGGGCTATGTAAATACGCAGTATTTT
CDR3: CASSESGYVNTQYF

J: TRBJ2-1
length: 14
size: few
V: TRBV20-1
D: TRBD1
DNA: TGCAGTGCTCTACAGGGGGCGGGGAGGAATGAGCAGTTCTTC
CDR3: CSALQGAGRNEQFF

J: TRBJ1-4
length: 15
size: -
V: TRBV15
D: -
DNA: TGTGCCACCAGCAGAGAAGGGACTCCGAGGGAAAAACTGTTTTTT
CDR3: CATSREGTPREKLFF

J: TRBJ1-1
length: 14
size: -
V: TRBV4-1
D: -
DNA: TGCGCCAGCAGCCCCGTCGGGACGGGGACTGAAGCTTTCTTT
CDR3: CASSPVGTGTEAFF

J: TRBJ2-1
length: 12
size: few
V: TRBV29-1
D: TRBD2
DNA: TGCAGCGAGGGGACTAGCGGCAATGAGCAGTTCTTC
CDR3: CSEGTSGNEQFF

J: TRBJ1-2
length: 14
size: -
V: TRBV19
D: TRBD1
DNA: TGTGCCAGTAGGAGCTCGACAGGGGCCTATGGCTACACCTTC
CDR3: CASRSSTGAYGYTF

J: TRBJ1-1
length: 14
size: -
V: TRBV7-8
D: -
DNA: TGTGCCAGCTCAATTAGCTCCAGTATCACTGAAGCTTTCTTT
CDR3: CASSISSSITEAFF

J: TRBJ2-4
length: 15
size: few
V: TRBV13
D: -
DNA: TGTGCCAGCAGCTCCCGGGGGCGAGCCAAAAACATTCAGTACTTC
CDR3: CASSSRGRAKNIQYF

J: TRBJ2-5
length: 15
size: -
V: TRBV29-1
D: -
DNA: TGCAGCGTTAAACCCCGGGACACCTACCAAGAGACCCAGTACTTC
CDR3: CSVKPRDTYQETQYF

J: TRBJ2-3
length: 15
size: many
V: TRBV11-2
D: TRBD1
DNA: TGTGCCAGCAGCTTTCGGACAGGAGGTGCAGATACGCAGTATTTT
CDR3: CASSFRTGGADTQYF

J: TRBJ2-5
length: 14
size: -
V: TRBV29-1
D: TRBD1
DNA: TGCAGCGTGGTTGGGACAGGGGGCGCGGAGACCCAGTACTTC
CDR3: CSVVGTGGAETQYF

J: TRBJ1-4
length: 17
size: few
V: TRBV6-1
D: TRBD1
DNA: TGTGCCAGCAGTGAAGCATCACTCGGACAGGTGGATGAAAAACTGTTTTTT
CDR3: CASSEASLGQVDEKLFF

J: TRBJ1-4
length: 14
size: -
V: TRBV5-1
D: -
DNA: TGCGCCAGCAGAAACGGACAGAGTAATGAAAAACTGTTTTTT
CDR3: CASRNGQSNEKLFF

J: TRBJ1-2
length: 14
size: many
V: TRBV5-1
D: -
DNA: TGCGCCAGCAGCCCGCGGGACGGATCCTATGGCTACACCTTC
CDR3: CASSPRDGSYGYTF

J: TRBJ2-5
length: 19
size: few
V: TRBV18
D: -
DNA: TGTGCCAGCTCCTCAATCCGACAGACCGCAAGTCCAAGGCAAGAGACCCAGTACTTC
CDR3: CASSSIRQTASPRQETQYF

J: TRBJ1-5
length: 14
size: -
V: TRBV19
D: -
DNA: TGTGCCAGTAGTATTGGGGGCCCCGGGGGGCCCCAGCATTTT
CDR3: CASSIGGPGGPQHF

J: TRBJ2-2
length: 17
size: few
V: TRBV9
D: TRBD2
DNA: TGTGCCAGCAGCGTAGCCCTAGCGGGAGCGAACACCGGGGAGCTGTTTTTT
CDR3: CASSVALAGANTGELFF

J: TRBJ2-4
length: 15
size: few
V: TRBV7-9
D: TRBD2
DNA: TGTGCCAGCAGCCCCCGACTAGCGGAGTTCCCCATTCAGTACTTC
CDR3: CASSPRLAEFPIQYF

J: TRBJ2-7
length: 15
size: -
V: TRBV6-2/TRBV6-3
D: -
DNA: TGTGCCAGCAGTTACACCGGGTCAAACTCCTACGAGCAGTACTTC
CDR3: CASSYTGSNSYEQYF

J: TRBJ1-2
length: 12
size: -
V: TRBV10-3
D: -
DNA: TGTGCCATCAGTGTGGCCCTGGGGGGCTACACCTTC
CDR3: CAISVALGGYTF

J: TRBJ1-1
length: 13
size: -
V: TRBV20-1
D: -
DNA: TGCAGTGCTAGACCCACGGGGAACACTGAAGCTTTCTTT
CDR3: CSARPTGNTEAFF

J: TRBJ2-3
length: 14
size: -
V: TRBV27
D: -
DNA: TGTGCCAGCAGTTCCCGGATGGGGGGTGGTACGCAGTATTTT
CDR3: CASSSRMGGGTQYF

J: TRBJ2-7
length: 15
size: many
V: TRBV2
D: TRBD1
DNA: TGTGCCAGCAGTGAAAAGGGACCAGGGGGCAACGAGCAGTACTTC
CDR3: CASSEKGPGGNEQYF

J: TRBJ1-1
length: 12
size: many
V: TRBV12-3/TRBV12-4
D: -
DNA: TGTGCCAGCAGTTTCTTTAACACTGAAGCTTTCTTT
CDR3: CASSFFNTEAFF

J: TRBJ2-3
length: 15
size: -
V: TRBV6-2/TRBV6-3
D: TRBD1
DNA: TGTGCCAGCAGTTACTTGGGACAGGGAACAGATACGCAGTATTTT
CDR3: CASSYLGQGTDTQYF

J: TRBJ2-7
length: 14
size: -
V: TRBV24-1
D: -
DNA: TGTGCCACCAGTGACTCGACGGCTTCCTACGAGCAGTACTTC
CDR3: CATSDSTASYEQYF